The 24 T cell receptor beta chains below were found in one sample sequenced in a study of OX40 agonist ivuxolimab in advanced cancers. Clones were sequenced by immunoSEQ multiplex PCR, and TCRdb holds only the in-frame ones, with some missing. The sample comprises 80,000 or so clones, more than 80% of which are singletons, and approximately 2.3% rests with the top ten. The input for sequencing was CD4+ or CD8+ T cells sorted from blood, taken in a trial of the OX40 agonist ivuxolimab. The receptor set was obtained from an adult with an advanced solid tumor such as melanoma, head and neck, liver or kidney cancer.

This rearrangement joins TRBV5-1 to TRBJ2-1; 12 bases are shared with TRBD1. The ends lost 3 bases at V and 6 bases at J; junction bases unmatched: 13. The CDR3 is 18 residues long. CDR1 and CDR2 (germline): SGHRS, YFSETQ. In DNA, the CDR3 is TGCGCCAGCAGCTCGGGACAGGGGGCGCAGTCACACTTCAATGAGCAGTTCTTC. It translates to CASSSGQGAQSHFNEQFF.

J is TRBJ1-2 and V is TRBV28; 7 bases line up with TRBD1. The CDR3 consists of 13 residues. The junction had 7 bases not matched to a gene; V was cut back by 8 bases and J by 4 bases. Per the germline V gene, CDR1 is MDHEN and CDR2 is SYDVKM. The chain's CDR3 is CASGPGQSYGYTF. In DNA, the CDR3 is TGTGCCAGCGGCCCGGGACAGAGCTATGGCTACACCTTC.

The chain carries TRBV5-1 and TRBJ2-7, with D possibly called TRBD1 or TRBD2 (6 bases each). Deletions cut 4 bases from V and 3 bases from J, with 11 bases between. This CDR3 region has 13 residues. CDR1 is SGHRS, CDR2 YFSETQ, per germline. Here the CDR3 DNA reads TGCGCCAGCAGCGCGGGACAATACTACGAGCAGTACTTC. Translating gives CASSAGQYYEQYF.

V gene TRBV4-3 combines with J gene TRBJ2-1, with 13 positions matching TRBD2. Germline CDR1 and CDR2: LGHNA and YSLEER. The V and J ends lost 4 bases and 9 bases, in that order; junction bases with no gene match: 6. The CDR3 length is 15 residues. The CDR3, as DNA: TGCGCCAGCAGCCCCACTAGCGGGGGGGCCATTGAGCAGTTCTTC. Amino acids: CASSPTSGGAIEQFF.

The CDR3 DNA reads TGTGCCAGCAGCCCCCGGACAGGGGGCACAGATACGCAGTATTTT. Encoded protein: CASSPRTGGTDTQYF. V and J are TRBV7-3 and TRBJ2-3; 9 bases are shared with TRBD1. The CDR3 sequence is 15 residues long. Germline CDR1 reads SGHTA; CDR2 reads FQGTGA. With 5 bases clipped from V and 1 base from J, the junction kept 4 bases outside the gene matches.

CDR3 nucleotides: TGTGCCAGCAGGTATATGGGGAGAGACGAGCAGTACTTC. This translates into CASRYMGRDEQYF. The rearrangement links TRBV27 to TRBJ2-7; tentative D call: TRBD2 (5 bases). The CDR3 has 13 residues. CDR1 is MNHEY, CDR2 SMNVEV, per germline (reference sequence). V was clipped by 6 bases and J by 5 bases, with 14 bases between them.

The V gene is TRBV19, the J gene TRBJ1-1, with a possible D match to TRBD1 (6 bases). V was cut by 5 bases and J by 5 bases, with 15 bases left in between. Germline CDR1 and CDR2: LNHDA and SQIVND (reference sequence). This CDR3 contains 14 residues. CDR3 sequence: CASSLLAGQTEAFF. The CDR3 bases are TGTGCCAGTAGTCTACTTGCGGGACAAACTGAAGCTTTCTTT.

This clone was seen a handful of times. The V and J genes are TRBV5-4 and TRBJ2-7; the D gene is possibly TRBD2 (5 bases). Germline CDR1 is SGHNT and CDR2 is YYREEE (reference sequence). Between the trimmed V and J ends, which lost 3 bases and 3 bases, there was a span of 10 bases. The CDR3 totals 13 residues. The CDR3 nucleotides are TGTGCCAGCAGCTCAGGACTCTACTACGAGCAGTACTTC. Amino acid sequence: CASSSGLYYEQYF. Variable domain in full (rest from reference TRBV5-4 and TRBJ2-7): ETGVTQSPTHLIKTRGQQVTLRCSSQSGHNTVSWYQQALGQGPQFIFQYYREEENGRGNFPPRFSGLQFPNYSSELNVNALELDDSALYLCASSSGLYYEQYFGPGTRLTVT.

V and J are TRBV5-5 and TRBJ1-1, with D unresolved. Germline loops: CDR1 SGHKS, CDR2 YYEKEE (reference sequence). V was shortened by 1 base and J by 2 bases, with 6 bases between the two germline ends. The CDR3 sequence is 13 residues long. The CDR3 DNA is TGTGCCAGCAGCTTGATAGATAACACTGAAGCTTTCTTT. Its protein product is CASSLIDNTEAFF.

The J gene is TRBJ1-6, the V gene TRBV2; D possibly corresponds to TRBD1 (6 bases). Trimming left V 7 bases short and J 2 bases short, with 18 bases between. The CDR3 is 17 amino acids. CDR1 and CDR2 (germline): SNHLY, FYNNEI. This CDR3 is CASTKGGGVPYNSPLHF. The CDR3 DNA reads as TGTGCCAGCACCAAGGGAGGGGGAGTTCCCTATAATTCACCCCTCCACTTT.

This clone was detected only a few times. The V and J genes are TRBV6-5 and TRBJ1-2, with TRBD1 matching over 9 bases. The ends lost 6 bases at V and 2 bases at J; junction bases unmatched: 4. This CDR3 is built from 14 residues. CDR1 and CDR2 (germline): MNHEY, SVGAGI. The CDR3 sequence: CASRRTGENYGYTF. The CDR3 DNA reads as TGTGCCAGCAGACGGACAGGGGAAAACTATGGCTACACCTTC.

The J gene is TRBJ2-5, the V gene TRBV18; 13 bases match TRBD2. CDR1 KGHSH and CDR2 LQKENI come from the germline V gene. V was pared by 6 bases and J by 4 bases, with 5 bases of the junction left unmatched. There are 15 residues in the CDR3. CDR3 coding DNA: TGTGCCAGCTCCGGACTAGCGGGGGAATCAGAGACCCAGTACTTC. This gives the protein CASSGLAGESETQYF.

Here the CDR3 DNA reads TGTGCCACCAGCAGAGGGACAGCCTACACTGAAGCTTTCTTT. This sequence encodes CATSRGTAYTEAFF. This sequence joins TRBV15 and TRBJ1-1; a possible D gene is TRBD1 (6 bases). Germline V gives CDR1 LNHNV, CDR2 YYDKDF (reference sequence). V lost 1 base and J 3 bases, leaving 9 bases between the germline ends. The CDR3 loop spans 14 amino acids.

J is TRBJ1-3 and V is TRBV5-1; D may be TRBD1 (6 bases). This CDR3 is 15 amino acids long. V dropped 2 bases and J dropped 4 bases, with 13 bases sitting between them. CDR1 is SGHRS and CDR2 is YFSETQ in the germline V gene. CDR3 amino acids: CASSFSDSEGNTIYF. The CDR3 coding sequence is TGCGCCAGCAGCTTTTCGGACAGTGAAGGAAACACCATATATTTT.

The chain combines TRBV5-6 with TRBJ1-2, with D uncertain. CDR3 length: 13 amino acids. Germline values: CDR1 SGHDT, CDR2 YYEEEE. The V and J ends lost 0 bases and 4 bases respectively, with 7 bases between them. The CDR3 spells CASSLGSSYGYTF. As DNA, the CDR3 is TGTGCCAGCAGCTTGGGCAGTTCCTATGGCTACACCTTC.

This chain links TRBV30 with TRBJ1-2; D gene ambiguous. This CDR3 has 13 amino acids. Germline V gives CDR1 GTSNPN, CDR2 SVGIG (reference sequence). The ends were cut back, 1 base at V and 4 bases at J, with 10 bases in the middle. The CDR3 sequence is CAWSGSSIYGYTF. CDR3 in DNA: TGTGCCTGGAGTGGATCGTCGATCTATGGCTACACCTTC.

The CDR3 protein is CATSRDRGDTGELFF. CDR3 coding DNA: TGTGCCACCAGCAGAGATCGGGGGGACACCGGGGAGCTGTTTTTT. V is TRBV15 and J is TRBJ2-2; 7 bases map to TRBD2. With 0 bases clipped from V and 3 bases from J, the junction kept 1 base outside the gene matches. Germline V CDR1 and CDR2: LNHNV, YYDKDF (reference sequence). The CDR3 spans 15 residues.

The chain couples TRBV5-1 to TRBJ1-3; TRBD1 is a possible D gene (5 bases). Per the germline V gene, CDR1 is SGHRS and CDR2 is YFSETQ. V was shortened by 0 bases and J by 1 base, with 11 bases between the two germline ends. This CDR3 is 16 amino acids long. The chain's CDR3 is CASSLGTWGSGNTIYF. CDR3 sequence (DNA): TGCGCCAGCAGCTTGGGAACCTGGGGGTCTGGAAACACCATATATTTT.

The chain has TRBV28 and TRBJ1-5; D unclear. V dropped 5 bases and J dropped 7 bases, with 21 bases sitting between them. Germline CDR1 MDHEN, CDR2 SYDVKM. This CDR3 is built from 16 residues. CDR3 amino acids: CASSPKRVPLGQPQHF. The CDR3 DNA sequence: TGTGCCAGCAGTCCCAAGCGGGTCCCACTAGGACAGCCCCAGCATTTT.

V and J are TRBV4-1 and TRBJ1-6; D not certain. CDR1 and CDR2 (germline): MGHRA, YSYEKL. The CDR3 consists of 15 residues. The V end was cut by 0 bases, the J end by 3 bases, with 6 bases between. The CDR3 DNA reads TGCGCCAGCAGCCAAGATCTCTACTATAATTCACCCCTCCACTTT. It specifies CASSQDLYYNSPLHF.

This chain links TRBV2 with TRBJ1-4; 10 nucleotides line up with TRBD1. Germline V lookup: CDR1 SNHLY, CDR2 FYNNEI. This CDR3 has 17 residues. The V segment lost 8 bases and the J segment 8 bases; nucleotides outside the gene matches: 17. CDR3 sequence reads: CASFPGQGLAGGEKLFF. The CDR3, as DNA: TGTGCCAGCTTCCCGGGACAGGGGCTAGCGGGCGGGGAAAAACTGTTTTTT.

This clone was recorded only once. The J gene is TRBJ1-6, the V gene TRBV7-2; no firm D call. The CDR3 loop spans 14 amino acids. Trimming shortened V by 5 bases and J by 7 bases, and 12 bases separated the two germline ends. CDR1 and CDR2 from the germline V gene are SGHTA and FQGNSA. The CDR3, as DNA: TGTGCCAGCAGCCCGTCCCGTTGGAATTCACCCCTCCACTTT. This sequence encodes CASSPSRWNSPLHF.

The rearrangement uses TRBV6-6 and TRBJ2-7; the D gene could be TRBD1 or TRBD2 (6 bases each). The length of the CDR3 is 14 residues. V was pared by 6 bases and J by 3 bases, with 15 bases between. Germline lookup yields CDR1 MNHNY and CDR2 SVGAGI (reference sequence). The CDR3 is CASRDPGALYEQYF. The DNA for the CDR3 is TGTGCCAGCAGAGACCCGGGGGCTCTCTACGAGCAGTACTTC.

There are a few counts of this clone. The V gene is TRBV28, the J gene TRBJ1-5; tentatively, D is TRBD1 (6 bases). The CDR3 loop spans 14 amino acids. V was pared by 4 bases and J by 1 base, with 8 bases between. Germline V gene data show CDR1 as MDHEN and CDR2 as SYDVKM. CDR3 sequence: CASSSTGSNQPQHF. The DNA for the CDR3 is TGTGCCAGCAGTTCCACAGGGAGCAATCAGCCCCAGCATTTT.